The 10 T cell receptor delta chains presented below share a single source sample, sequenced in a study of Vδ1+ human thymocytes (dated by TCRdb to 2017 to 2018). On the study overall, not on this receptor specifically: Unlike the oligoclonal repertoires in peripheral blood, the thymic TRG and TRD repertoires appeared highly polyclonal, with Gaussian CDR3 length distributions.

The sequencer was an Illumina MiSeq. RNA was isolated using the RNeasy mini kit, and reverse transcription was performed with Superscript III. CDR3 amplicons were generated by multiplex PCR with pooled V-gene forward primers and a constant-region reverse primer carrying Illumina adaptor overhangs. For TCRdb, the public reads were processed anew by CATT, and duplicate DNA sequences were folded into one row. The sample table lists about 53,000 delta-chain clones, about 14% of them with a count of one. The ten biggest clones cover about 0.4% of the sample. For these receptors, no antigen is known. Material: Vdelta1+ gamma-delta thymocytes from the thymus. Interpreted using the paper, the cell subset or site label stands for: FACS-sorted CD3+ TCRalphabeta- TCRVdelta1+ TCRVdelta2- thymocytes. Receptor source: a girl under three years old who had congenital heart surgery.

The rearrangement links TRDV1 to TRDJ1, with 8 bases matching TRDD3. The junction had 18 bases not matched to a gene; V was cut back by 5 bases and J by 1 base. The CDR3 sequence is 19 residues long. Per germline, CDR1 TSWWSYY and CDR2 QGS. The CDR3 region is CALGPPRLDWGLLTDKLIF. The CDR3 DNA is TGTGCTCTTGGGCCGCCACGCTTAGACTGGGGGCTTCTCACCGATAAACTCATCTTT.

The rearrangement joins TRDV1 to TRDJ1; D is uncertain. The CDR3 covers 23 residues. Trimming took off 0 bases at V and 0 bases at J, with 32 bases between the two ends. Germline V gives CDR1 TSWWSYY, CDR2 QGS. The CDR3 loop is CALGELCYEHGTRRSHYTDKLIF. The CDR3 nucleotides are TGTGCTCTTGGGGAACTATGTTATGAGCATGGGACTCGCCGATCCCATTACACCGATAAACTCATCTTT.

This clone was recorded a few times. This chain links TRDV1 with TRDJ1, with 10 bases aligning to TRDD3. V shed 2 bases, J shed 0 bases, and the junction held 21 bases outside the gene matches. Germline loops: CDR1 TSWWSYY, CDR2 QGS. The CDR3 covers 22 residues. The CDR3 DNA is TGTGCTCTTGGGGAAGCGAATACAAGATCGGGTTGGGGGATACTTAACACCGATAAACTCATCTTT. This translates into CALGEANTRSGWGILNTDKLIF.

In this sample, this clone turned up a few times. The chain employs TRDV1 and TRDJ1, with 13 bases lining up with TRDD3. The CDR3 runs to 26 residues. CDR1 and CDR2 (germline): TSWWSYY, QGS. Unmatched junction bases numbered 31, after V lost 1 base and J lost 2 bases. This CDR3 is CALGEPRPSSQSPTGGYESGTDKLIF. DNA of the CDR3: TGTGCTCTTGGGGAACCCAGGCCTTCCTCCCAAAGTCCAACTGGGGGATACGAGAGTGGTACCGATAAACTCATCTTT.

The gene calls are TRDV1 and TRDJ1, with TRDD3 matching 12 bases. J gave up 2 bases and V 0 bases, and 16 bases lay outside the gene matches. CDR3 length: 21 residues. Per germline, CDR1 TSWWSYY and CDR2 QGS. For the CDR3, the DNA is TGTGCTCTTGGGGAACTTTACGCCCGTACTGGGGGATACTTGGGTACCGATAAACTCATCTTT. This translates into CALGELYARTGGYLGTDKLIF.

The sample holds a few counts of this clone. The V gene is TRDV1, the J gene TRDJ1; 7 nucleotides align to TRDD3. Germline values: CDR1 TSWWSYY, CDR2 QGS. The CDR3 contains 20 residues. The V gene end was trimmed by 1 base and the J gene end by 0 bases; junction bases not matched to a gene: 17. The CDR3 loop reads CALGEPPRHRWGTNTDKLIF. The CDR3 DNA sequence: TGTGCTCTTGGGGAACCACCGCGGCATCGATGGGGGACCAACACCGATAAACTCATCTTT.

This rearrangement joins TRDV1 to TRDJ1; tentatively, D is TRDD2 (6 bases). V was clipped by 3 bases and J by 0 bases, with 17 bases between them. CDR1 is TSWWSYY and CDR2 is QGS in the germline V gene. This CDR3 has 17 amino acids. CDR3 nucleotide sequence: TGTGCTCTTGGGGAGGTCCTACGGGGCCTGTACACCGATAAACTCATCTTT. Translating gives CALGEVLRGLYTDKLIF.

The chain combines TRDV1 with TRDJ1; D possibly corresponds to TRDD3 (5 bases). The CDR3 covers 18 residues. V was shortened by 2 bases and J by 1 base, with 20 bases between the two germline ends. The germline gives CDR1 TSWWSYY, CDR2 QGS. For the CDR3, the DNA is TGTGCTCTTGGGGAAAACCTGGCGCATTACTGGTGCACCGATAAACTCATCTTT. This sequence encodes CALGENLAHYWCTDKLIF.

V is TRDV1 and J is TRDJ1; 7 bases match TRDD3. Germline CDR1 reads TSWWSYY; CDR2 reads QGS. J lost 8 bases, V lost 0 bases, and 27 bases had no gene match. The CDR3 covers 21 residues. CDR3 coding DNA: TGTGCTCTTGGGGAACTAGGAAATTTCATCTCACTGAAAGGATACGGAGGGAAACTCATCTTT. This translates into CALGELGNFISLKGYGGKLIF.

The V gene is TRDV1, the J gene TRDJ1; 10 positions match TRDD3. CDR1 and CDR2 from the germline V gene are TSWWSYY and QGS. V was clipped by 8 bases and J by 0 bases; unmatched bases: 15. CDR3 size: 18 residues. The CDR3 DNA follows: TGTGCTCTTTCCCTTCCTCTACTGGGGGATCTAAACACCGATAAACTCATCTTT. Protein sequence: CALSLPLLGDLNTDKLIF.